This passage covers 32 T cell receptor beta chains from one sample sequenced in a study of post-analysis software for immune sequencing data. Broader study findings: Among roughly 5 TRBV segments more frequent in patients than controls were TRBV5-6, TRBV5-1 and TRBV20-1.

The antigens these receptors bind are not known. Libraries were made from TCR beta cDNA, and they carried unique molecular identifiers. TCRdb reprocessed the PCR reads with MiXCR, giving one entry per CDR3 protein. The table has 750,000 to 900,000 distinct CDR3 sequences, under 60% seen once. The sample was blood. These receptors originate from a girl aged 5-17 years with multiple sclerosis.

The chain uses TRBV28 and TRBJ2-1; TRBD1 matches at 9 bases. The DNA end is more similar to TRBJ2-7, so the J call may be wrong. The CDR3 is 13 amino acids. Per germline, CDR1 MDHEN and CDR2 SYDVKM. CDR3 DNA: TGTGCCAGCAGCCGTAGGGACAGGGACGAGCAGTACTTC. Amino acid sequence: CASSRRDRDEQYF.

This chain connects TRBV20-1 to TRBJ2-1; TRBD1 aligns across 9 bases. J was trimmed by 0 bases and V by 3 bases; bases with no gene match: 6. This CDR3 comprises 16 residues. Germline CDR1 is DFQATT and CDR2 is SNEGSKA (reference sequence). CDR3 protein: CSASTTGGTSYNEQFF. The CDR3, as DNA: TGCAGTGCTAGCACTACAGGGGGCACCTCCTACAATGAGCAGTTCTTC.

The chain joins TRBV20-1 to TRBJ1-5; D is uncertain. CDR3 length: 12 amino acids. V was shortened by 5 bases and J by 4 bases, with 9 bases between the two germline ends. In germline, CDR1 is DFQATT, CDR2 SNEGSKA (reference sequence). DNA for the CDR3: TGCAGTGCTTCCCACCTTAATCAGCCCCAGCATTTT. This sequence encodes CSASHLNQPQHF.

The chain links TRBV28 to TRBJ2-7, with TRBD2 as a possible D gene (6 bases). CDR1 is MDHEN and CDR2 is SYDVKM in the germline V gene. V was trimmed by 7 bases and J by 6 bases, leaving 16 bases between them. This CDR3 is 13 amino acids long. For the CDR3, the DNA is TGTGCCAGCAAGGCTACCGGGGGTATCGAGCAGTACTTC. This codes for CASKATGGIEQYF.

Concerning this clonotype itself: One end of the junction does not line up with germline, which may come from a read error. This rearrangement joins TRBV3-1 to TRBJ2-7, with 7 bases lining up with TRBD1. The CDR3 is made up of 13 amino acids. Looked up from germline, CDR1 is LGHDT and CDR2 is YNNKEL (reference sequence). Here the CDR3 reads CVSSQGVSYEQYF. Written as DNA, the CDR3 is TGTGTCAGCAGCCAGGGGGTCTCCTACGAGCAGTACTTC.

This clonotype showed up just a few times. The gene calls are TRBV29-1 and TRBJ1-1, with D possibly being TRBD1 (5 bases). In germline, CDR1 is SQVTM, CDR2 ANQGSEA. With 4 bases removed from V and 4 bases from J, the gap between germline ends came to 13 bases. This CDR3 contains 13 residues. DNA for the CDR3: TGCAGCGTTGTTAGGGGCAGGATCACTGAAGCTTTCTTT. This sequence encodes CSVVRGRITEAFF.

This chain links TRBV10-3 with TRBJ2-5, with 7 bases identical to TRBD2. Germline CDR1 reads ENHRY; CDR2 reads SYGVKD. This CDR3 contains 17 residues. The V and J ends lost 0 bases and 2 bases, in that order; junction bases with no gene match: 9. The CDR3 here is CAISESTLRESQETQYF. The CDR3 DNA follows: TGTGCCATCAGTGAGTCGACTTTGCGGGAGTCACAAGAGACCCAGTACTTC.

This CDR3 is CASNKGRDEQYF. CDR3 nucleotides: TGTGCCAGCAACAAGGGGCGAGACGAGCAGTACTTC. The chain combines TRBV2 with TRBJ2-7; the D gene is possibly TRBD1 (5 bases). The CDR3 consists of 12 residues. The germline V and J ends were trimmed by 7 bases and 5 bases, with 12 bases remaining between them. From germline, CDR1 is SNHLY and CDR2 FYNNEI. Variable domain in full (rest from reference TRBV2 and TRBJ2-7): EPEVTQTPSHQVTQMGQEVILRCVPISNHLYFYWYRQILGQKVEFLVSFYNNEISEKSEIFDDQFSVERPDGSNFTLKIRSTKLEDSAMYFCASNKGRDEQYFGPGTRLTVT.

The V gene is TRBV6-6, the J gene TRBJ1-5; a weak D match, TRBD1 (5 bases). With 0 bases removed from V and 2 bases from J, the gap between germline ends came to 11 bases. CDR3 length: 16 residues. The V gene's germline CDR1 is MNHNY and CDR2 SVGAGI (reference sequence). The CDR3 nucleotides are TGTGCCAGCAGTTACTCGATGGGGGAGGGCAATCAGCCCCAGCATTTT. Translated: CASSYSMGEGNQPQHF.

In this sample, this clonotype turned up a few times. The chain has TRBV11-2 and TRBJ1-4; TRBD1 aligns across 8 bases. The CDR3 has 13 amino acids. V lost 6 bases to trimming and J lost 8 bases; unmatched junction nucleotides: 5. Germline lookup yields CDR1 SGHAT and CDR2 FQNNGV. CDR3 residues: CASRTGEEEKLFF. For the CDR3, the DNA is TGTGCCAGCAGGACAGGGGAAGAGGAAAAACTGTTTTTT.

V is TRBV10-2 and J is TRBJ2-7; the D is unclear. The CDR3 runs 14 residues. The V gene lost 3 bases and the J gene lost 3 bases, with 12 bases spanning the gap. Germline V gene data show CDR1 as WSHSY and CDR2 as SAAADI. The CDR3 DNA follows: TGCGCCAGCAGTGATAGGGATAACGGCTACGAGCAGTACTTC. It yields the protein CASSDRDNGYEQYF.

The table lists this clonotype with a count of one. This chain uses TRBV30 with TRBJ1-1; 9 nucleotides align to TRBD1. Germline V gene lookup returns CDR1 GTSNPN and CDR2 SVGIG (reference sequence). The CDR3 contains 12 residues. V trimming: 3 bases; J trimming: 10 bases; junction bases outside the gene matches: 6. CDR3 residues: CAWRGQGALAFF. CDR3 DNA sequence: TGTGCCTGGAGGGGACAGGGAGCTTTAGCTTTCTTT.

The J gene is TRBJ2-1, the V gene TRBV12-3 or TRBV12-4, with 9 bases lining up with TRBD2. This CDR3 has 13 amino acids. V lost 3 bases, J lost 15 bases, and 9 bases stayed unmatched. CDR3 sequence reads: CASSFGLASKVFF. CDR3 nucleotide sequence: TGTGCCAGCAGTTTCGGACTAGCGTCCAAGGTGTTCTTC.

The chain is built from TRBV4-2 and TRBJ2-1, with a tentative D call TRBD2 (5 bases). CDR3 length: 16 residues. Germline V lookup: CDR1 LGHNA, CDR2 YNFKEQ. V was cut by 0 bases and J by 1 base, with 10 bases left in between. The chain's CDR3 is CASSQEVRVSYNEQFF. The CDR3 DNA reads TGTGCCAGCAGCCAAGAAGTGAGGGTGTCCTACAATGAGCAGTTCTTC.

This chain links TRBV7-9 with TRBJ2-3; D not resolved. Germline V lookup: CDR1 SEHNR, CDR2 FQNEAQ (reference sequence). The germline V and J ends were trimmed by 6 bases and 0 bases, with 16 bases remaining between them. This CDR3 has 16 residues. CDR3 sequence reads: CASRSGGPSSTDTQYF. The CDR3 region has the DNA TGTGCCAGCAGATCTGGTGGCCCTTCGAGCACAGATACGCAGTATTTT.

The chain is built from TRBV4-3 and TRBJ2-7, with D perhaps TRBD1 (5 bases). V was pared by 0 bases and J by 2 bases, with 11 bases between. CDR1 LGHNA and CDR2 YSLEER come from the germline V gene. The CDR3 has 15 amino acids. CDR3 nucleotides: TGCGCCAGCAGCCAAGATAGGGGCAGTACCTACGAGCAGTACTTC. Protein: CASSQDRGSTYEQYF.

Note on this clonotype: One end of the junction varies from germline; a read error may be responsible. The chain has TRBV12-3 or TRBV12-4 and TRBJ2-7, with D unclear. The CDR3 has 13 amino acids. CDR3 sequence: CASSSRLSCEQYF. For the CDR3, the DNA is TGTGCCAGCAGTTCTAGGCTCTCCTGCGAGCAGTACTTC.

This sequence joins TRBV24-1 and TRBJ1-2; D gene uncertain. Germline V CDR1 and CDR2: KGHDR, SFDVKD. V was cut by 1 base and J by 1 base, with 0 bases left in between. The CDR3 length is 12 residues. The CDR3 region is CATSDFNYGYTF. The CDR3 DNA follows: TGTGCCACCAGTGATTTTAACTATGGCTACACCTTC.

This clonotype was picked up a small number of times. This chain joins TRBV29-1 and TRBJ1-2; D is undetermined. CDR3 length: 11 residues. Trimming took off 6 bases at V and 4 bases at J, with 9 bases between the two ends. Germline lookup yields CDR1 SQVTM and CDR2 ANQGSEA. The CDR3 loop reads CSVARGYGYTF. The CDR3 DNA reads TGCAGCGTCGCACGGGGCTATGGCTACACCTTC.

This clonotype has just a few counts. In DNA, the CDR3 is TGTGCCACCAGCAGCAGGATACACTATGGCTACACCTTC. Protein sequence: CATSSRIHYGYTF. The V call is TRBV15, the J call TRBJ1-2; no reliable D call. V was shortened by 3 bases and J by 3 bases, with 8 bases between the two germline ends. Germline V gives CDR1 LNHNV, CDR2 YYDKDF (reference sequence). This CDR3 has 13 residues.

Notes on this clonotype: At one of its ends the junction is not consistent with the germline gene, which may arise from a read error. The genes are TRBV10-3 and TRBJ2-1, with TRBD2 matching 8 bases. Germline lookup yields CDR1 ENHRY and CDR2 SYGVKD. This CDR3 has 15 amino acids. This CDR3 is CVISEIWSSGNEQFF. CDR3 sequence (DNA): TGTGTCATCAGTGAGATATGGTCTAGCGGGAATGAGCAGTTCTTC.

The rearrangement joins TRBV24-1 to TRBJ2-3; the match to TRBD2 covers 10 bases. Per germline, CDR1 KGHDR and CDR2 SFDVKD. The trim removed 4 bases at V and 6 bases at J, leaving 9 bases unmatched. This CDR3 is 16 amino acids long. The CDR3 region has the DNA TGTGCCACCAGTGACCGAGCGGGAGGGCCGGGGGATACGCAGTATTTT. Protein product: CATSDRAGGPGDTQYF.

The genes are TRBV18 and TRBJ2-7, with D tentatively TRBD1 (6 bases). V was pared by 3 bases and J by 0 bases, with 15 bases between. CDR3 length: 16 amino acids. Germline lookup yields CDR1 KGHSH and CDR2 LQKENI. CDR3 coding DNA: TGTGCCAGCTCACCTCAATCGACAGGCCTCTCCTACGAGCAGTACTTC. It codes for CASSPQSTGLSYEQYF.

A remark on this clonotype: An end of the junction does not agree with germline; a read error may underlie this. CDR3 in amino acids: CSVEGGPYNKQFF. CDR3 nucleotides: TGCAGCGTTGAAGGGGGACCCTACAATAAGCAGTTCTTC. The J gene is TRBJ2-1, the V gene TRBV29-1; TRBD1 or TRBD2 may be the D gene (5 bases each). Germline V lookup: CDR1 SQVTM, CDR2 ANQGSEA. The length of the CDR3 is 13 residues.

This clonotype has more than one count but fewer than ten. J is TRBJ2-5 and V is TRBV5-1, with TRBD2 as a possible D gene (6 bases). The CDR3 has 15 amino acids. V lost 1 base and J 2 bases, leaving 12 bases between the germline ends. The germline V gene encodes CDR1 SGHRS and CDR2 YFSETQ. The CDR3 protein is CASSLIPGLQETQYF. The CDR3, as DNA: TGCGCCAGCAGCTTGATACCGGGACTGCAAGAGACCCAGTACTTC. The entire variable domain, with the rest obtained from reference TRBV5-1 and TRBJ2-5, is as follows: KAGVTQTPRYLIKTRGQQVTLSCSPISGHRSVSWYQQTPGQGLQFLFEYFSETQRNKGNFPGRFSGRQFSNSRSEMNVSTLELGDSALYLCASSLIPGLQETQYFGPGTRLLVL.

The CDR3 DNA is TGCAGTGCTAGAGATGTAGGAACAGGAGTGGAAACTGAAGCTTTCTTT. It codes for CSARDVGTGVETEAFF. The chain joins TRBV20-1 to TRBJ1-1; possible D gene TRBD1, 5 bases. CDR1 and CDR2 (germline): DFQATT, SNEGSKA (reference sequence). The V end was cut by 0 bases, the J end by 5 bases, with 19 bases between. The CDR3 is made up of 16 amino acids.

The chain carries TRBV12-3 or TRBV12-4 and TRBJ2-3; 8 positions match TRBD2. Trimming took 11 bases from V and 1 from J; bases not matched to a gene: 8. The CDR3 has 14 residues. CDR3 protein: CAASGGRGTDTQYF. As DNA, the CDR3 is TGTGCCGCCTCGGGGGGGCGGGGCACAGATACGCAGTATTTT.

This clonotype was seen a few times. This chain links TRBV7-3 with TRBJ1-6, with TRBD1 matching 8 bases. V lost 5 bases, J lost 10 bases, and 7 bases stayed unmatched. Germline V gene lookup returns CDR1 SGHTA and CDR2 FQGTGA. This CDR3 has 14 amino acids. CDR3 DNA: TGTGCCAGCAGCCTGACAGGGGCGCAGTCACCCCTCCACTTT. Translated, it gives CASSLTGAQSPLHF.

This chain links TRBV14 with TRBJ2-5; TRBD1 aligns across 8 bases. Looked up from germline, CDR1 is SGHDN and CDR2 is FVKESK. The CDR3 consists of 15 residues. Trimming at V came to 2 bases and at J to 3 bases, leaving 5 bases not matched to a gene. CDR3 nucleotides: TGTGCCAGCAGCCAATCTTCAGGGGGCAAAGAGACCCAGTACTTC. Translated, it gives CASSQSSGGKETQYF.

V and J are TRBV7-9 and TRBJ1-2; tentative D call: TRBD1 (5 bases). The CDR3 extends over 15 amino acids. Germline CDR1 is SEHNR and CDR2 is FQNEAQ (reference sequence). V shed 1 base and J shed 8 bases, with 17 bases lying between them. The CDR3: CASSLVRGAEQGYTF. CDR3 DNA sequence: TGTGCCAGCAGCTTAGTAAGAGGGGCCGAGCAAGGCTACACCTTC.

The CDR3 DNA sequence: TGTGCCAGCAGCTCAAGGACAGGGGGCCGTGGCTACACCTTC. As protein: CASSSRTGGRGYTF. The chain joins TRBV13 to TRBJ1-2; 11 bases are a match to TRBD1. This CDR3 is built from 14 residues. The V and J ends lost 4 bases and 7 bases, in that order; junction bases with no gene match: 5. Germline V gives CDR1 PRHDT, CDR2 FYEKMQ (reference sequence).

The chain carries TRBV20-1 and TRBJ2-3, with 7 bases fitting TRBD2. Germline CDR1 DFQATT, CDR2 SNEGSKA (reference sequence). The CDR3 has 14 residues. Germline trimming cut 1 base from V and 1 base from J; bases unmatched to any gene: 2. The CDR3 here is CSARATSGTDTQYF. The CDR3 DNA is TGCAGTGCTAGAGCCACTAGCGGCACAGATACGCAGTATTTT.